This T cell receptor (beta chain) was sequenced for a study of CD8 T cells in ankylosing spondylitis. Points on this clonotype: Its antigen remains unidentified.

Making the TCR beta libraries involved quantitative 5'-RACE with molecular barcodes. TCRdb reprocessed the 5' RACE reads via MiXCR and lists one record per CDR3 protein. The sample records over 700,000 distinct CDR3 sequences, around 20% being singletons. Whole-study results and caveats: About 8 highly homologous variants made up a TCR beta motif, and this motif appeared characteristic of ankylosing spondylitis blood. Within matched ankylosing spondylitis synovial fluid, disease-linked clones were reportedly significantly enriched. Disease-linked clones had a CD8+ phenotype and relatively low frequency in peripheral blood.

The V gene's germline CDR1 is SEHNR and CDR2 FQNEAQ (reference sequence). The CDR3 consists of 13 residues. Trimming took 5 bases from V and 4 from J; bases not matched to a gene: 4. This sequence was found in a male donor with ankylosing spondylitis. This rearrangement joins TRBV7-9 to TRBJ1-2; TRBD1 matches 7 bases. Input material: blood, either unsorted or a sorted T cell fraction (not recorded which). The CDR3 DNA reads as TGTGCCAGCAGCGGGGACAGACTCTATGGCTACACCTTC. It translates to CASSGDRLYGYTF.